One and the same sample provided the 27 T cell receptor beta chains below, sequenced in a study of shared clonotypes between healthy human individuals. Some clones are missing from TCRdb's copy, which holds only in-frame ones; the method was immunoSEQ multiplex PCR. The top ten hold less than 0.06% of the sample, which has under 650,000 clones, about 96% seen once. Sequencing was performed on naive CD4+ T cells sorted from blood. Subset given: CD45RA+ positively selected. The receptors here all came from a woman aged 25 to 39 in good health.

This clone was detected once. The V gene is TRBV7-9, the J gene TRBJ1-4, with 10 bases matching TRBD1. The CDR3 has 14 residues. Trimming took 5 bases from V and 8 from J; bases not matched to a gene: 5. Germline CDR1 reads SEHNR; CDR2 reads FQNEAQ (reference sequence). This CDR3 reads CASSGLTGGEKLFF. The DNA of the CDR3 is TGTGCCAGCAGCGGATTGACAGGGGGCGAAAAACTGTTTTTT.

The chain carries TRBV7-6 and TRBJ2-1; 9 bases match TRBD2. V lost 5 bases to trimming and J lost 0 bases; unmatched junction nucleotides: 2. The CDR3 spans 15 residues. Looked up from germline, CDR1 is SGHVS and CDR2 is FNYEAQ. Here the CDR3 DNA reads TGTGCCAGCAGCGGTAGCGGGAGCTCCTACAATGAGCAGTTCTTC. This sequence encodes CASSGSGSSYNEQFF. The full variable domain, with the rest looked up from reference TRBV7-6 and TRBJ2-1, is GAGVSQSPRYKVTKRGQDVALRCDPISGHVSLYWYRQALGQGPEFLTYFNYEAQQDKSGLPNDRFSAERPEGSISTLTIQRTEQRDSAMYRCASSGSGSSYNEQFFGPGTRLTVL.

This chain joins TRBV27 and TRBJ1-3; possibly TRBD1 for D (5 bases). Germline V gives CDR1 MNHEY, CDR2 SMNVEV (reference sequence). V dropped 5 bases and J dropped 4 bases, with 18 bases sitting between them. The CDR3 totals 16 residues. The CDR3 protein is CASSLTGTAAGNTIYF. DNA for the CDR3: TGTGCCAGCAGTCTTACCGGGACTGCTGCCGGAAACACCATATATTTT.

The CDR3 DNA follows: TGCACCAGCAGCCGCAGGCGACTATATCCCACAGATACGCAGTATTTT. Translating it yields CTSSRRRLYPTDTQYF. This sequence joins TRBV1 and TRBJ2-3; TRBD2 reflects the table's D call only, with no check against the DNA. TRBV1 is reported as a pseudogene. This CDR3 is 16 amino acids long.

This clone was counted a single time. The chain employs TRBV5-1 and TRBJ1-2; 12 positions match TRBD1. CDR1 is SGHRS, CDR2 YFSETQ, per germline. V was pared by 4 bases and J by 2 bases, with 6 bases of the junction left unmatched. The CDR3 covers 16 residues. DNA of the CDR3: TGCGCCAGCAGCATTGCCGGGACAGGGGGCAACTATGGCTACACCTTC. This gives the protein CASSIAGTGGNYGYTF.

The chain links TRBV2 to TRBJ2-7; weak D call: TRBD1 (6 bases). Germline V CDR1 and CDR2: SNHLY, FYNNEI. V dropped 7 bases and J dropped 5 bases, with 15 bases sitting between them. The CDR3 extends over 13 amino acids. CDR3 sequence (DNA): TGTGCCAGCACCCGGGACATCATGAACGAGCAGTACTTC. It codes for CASTRDIMNEQYF.

The count of this clone is one. J is TRBJ2-2 and V is TRBV5-6; 9 nucleotides line up with TRBD1. The CDR3 loop spans 17 amino acids. Germline CDR1 is SGHDT and CDR2 is YYEEEE. V lost 0 bases to trimming and J lost 6 bases; unmatched junction nucleotides: 9. The CDR3 sequence is CASSLAGDRGWAGELFF. DNA for the CDR3: TGTGCCAGCAGCTTGGCCGGCGACAGGGGGTGGGCCGGGGAGCTGTTTTTT.

This chain links TRBV28 with TRBJ1-5; 9 bases match TRBD1. The V gene's germline CDR1 is MDHEN and CDR2 SYDVKM. The CDR3 has 16 residues. V gave up 5 bases and J gave up 4 bases; unmatched junction bases: 9. CDR3 in amino acids: CASSLLRGQGNQPQHF. CDR3 nucleotides: TGTGCCAGCAGTCTCCTCCGGGGACAGGGAAATCAGCCCCAGCATTTT. Full variable domain (rest looked up from reference TRBV28 and TRBJ1-5): DVKVTQSSRYLVKRTGEKVFLECVQDMDHENMFWYRQDPGLGLRLIYFSYDVKMKEKGDIPEGYSVSREKKERFSLILESASTNQTSMYLCASSLLRGQGNQPQHFGDGTRLSIL.

V usage is TRBV11-3 and J usage is TRBJ2-1; the D call may be TRBD1 or TRBD2 (5 bases each). The CDR3 has 15 amino acids. Germline CDR1 and CDR2: SGHNT and YENEEA. V lost 1 base and J 5 bases, leaving 12 bases between the germline ends. CDR3 DNA: TGTGCCAGCAGCTTAGCCCAGGGAGAGGACAATGAGCAGTTCTTC. It encodes CASSLAQGEDNEQFF.

The V and J genes are TRBV18 and TRBJ1-6, with D uncertain. V was pared by 0 bases and J by 10 bases, with 13 bases between. Germline loops: CDR1 KGHSH, CDR2 LQKENI. The CDR3 length is 15 residues. The CDR3 protein is CASSPPQEGGSPLHF. In nucleotides, the CDR3 is TGTGCCAGCTCACCACCCCAGGAAGGAGGGTCACCCCTCCACTTT. The full variable domain, rest sourced from reference TRBV18 and TRBJ1-6, is NAGVMQNPRHLVRRRGQEARLRCSPMKGHSHVYWYRQLPEEGLKFMVYLQKENIIDESGMPKERFSAEFPKEGPSILRIQQVVRGDSAAYFCASSPPQEGGSPLHFGNGTRLTVT.

This chain links TRBV10-2 with TRBJ2-1; the D is unclear. Trimming shortened V by 7 bases and J by 0 bases, and 7 bases separated the two germline ends. Germline values: CDR1 WSHSY, CDR2 SAAADI. The length of the CDR3 is 13 residues. The CDR3 here is CASKGSSYNEQFF. The CDR3 DNA follows: TGCGCCAGCAAAGGAAGCTCCTACAATGAGCAGTTCTTC.

The J gene is TRBJ2-5, the V gene TRBV18; D gene uncertain. Germline CDR1 reads KGHSH; CDR2 reads LQKENI. Trimming removed 1 base from V and 4 bases from J, with 10 bases in between. The CDR3 has 14 residues. CDR3 in DNA: TGTGCCAGCTCACCACGGCGATCGGGAGAGACCCAGTACTTC. It codes for CASSPRRSGETQYF. The full variable domain, with the rest looked up from reference TRBV18 and TRBJ2-5, is NAGVMQNPRHLVRRRGQEARLRCSPMKGHSHVYWYRQLPEEGLKFMVYLQKENIIDESGMPKERFSAEFPKEGPSILRIQQVVRGDSAAYFCASSPRRSGETQYFGPGTRLLVL.

The chain couples TRBV7-3 to TRBJ2-3; 7 bases line up with TRBD2. CDR3 length: 16 amino acids. Trimming cost V 5 bases and J 0 bases; bases outside gene matches: 8. Germline lookup yields CDR1 SGHTA and CDR2 FQGTGA. The CDR3, as DNA: TGTGCCAGCAGCCCCATGGGAGCGGGAAGCACAGATACGCAGTATTTT. Its protein is CASSPMGAGSTDTQYF.

J is TRBJ2-5 and V is TRBV28; D remains unclear. The DNA end lines up better with TRBJ2-7; the J call may be wrong. The germline V gene encodes CDR1 MDHEN and CDR2 SYDVKM. The CDR3 is 13 amino acids. The chain's CDR3 is CASSPHTFYEQYF. The CDR3 DNA reads TGTGCCAGCAGCCCGCATACGTTCTACGAGCAGTACTTC.

The chain couples TRBV7-2 to TRBJ2-1; no reliable D call. The CDR3 is 16 amino acids. V was cut by 6 bases and J by 1 base, with 16 bases left in between. The V gene's germline CDR1 is SGHTA and CDR2 FQGNSA. CDR3 in amino acids: CASRPSAQRSYNEQFF. The CDR3 DNA reads as TGTGCCAGCAGACCAAGCGCACAACGGTCCTACAATGAGCAGTTCTTC.

CDR3 amino acids: CASSLRASGIIGEQFF. DNA for the CDR3: TGTGCCAGCAGCTTAAGGGCTAGCGGGATTATTGGGGAGCAGTTCTTC. J is TRBJ2-1 and V is TRBV7-9; 9 nucleotides line up with TRBD2. CDR3 length: 16 amino acids. Germline loops: CDR1 SEHNR, CDR2 FQNEAQ (reference sequence). V lost 2 bases to trimming and J lost 10 bases; unmatched junction nucleotides: 12.

This chain uses TRBV9 with TRBJ2-2, with D perhaps matching TRBD2 (6 bases). This CDR3 is built from 16 residues. V was pared by 3 bases and J by 2 bases, with 14 bases between. CDR1 and CDR2 (germline): SGDLS, YYNGEE. CDR3 in amino acids: CASSEWGVGNTGELFF. The CDR3 DNA reads TGTGCCAGCAGCGAGTGGGGGGTCGGAAACACCGGGGAGCTGTTTTTT.

This clone was seen once. V gene TRBV28 combines with J gene TRBJ2-7, with 7 bases matching TRBD1. The CDR3 runs 14 residues. V lost 1 base to trimming and J lost 3 bases; unmatched junction nucleotides: 3. Germline CDR1 reads MDHEN; CDR2 reads SYDVKM. CDR3 protein: CASSLSGQIYEQYF. Here the CDR3 DNA reads TGTGCCAGCAGTTTATCGGGACAGATCTACGAGCAGTACTTC.

The CDR3 loop reads CASSQSVSGGPRTGELFF. CDR3 DNA sequence: TGTGCCAGCAGCCAAAGTGTGTCGGGAGGGCCCCGCACCGGGGAGCTGTTTTTT. The rearrangement links TRBV14 to TRBJ2-2; 8 bases are a match to TRBD2. Trimming at V came to 2 bases and at J to 4 bases, leaving 12 bases not matched to a gene. The CDR3 loop spans 18 amino acids. CDR1 is SGHDN, CDR2 FVKESK, per germline.

The rearrangement links TRBV4-1 to TRBJ2-7; TRBD2 matches 7 bases. The V and J ends lost 1 base and 6 bases, in that order; junction bases with no gene match: 15. CDR3 length: 17 residues. Germline CDR1 is MGHRA and CDR2 is YSYEKL. CDR3 residues: CASSQGRAGAPEGEQYF. The CDR3 DNA follows: TGCGCCAGCAGCCAAGGGAGGGCGGGAGCCCCAGAAGGCGAGCAGTACTTC.

The DNA for the CDR3 is TGTGCCTCAAGCGGGAGTACAGATACGCAGTATTTT. This encodes CASSGSTDTQYF. The genes are TRBV6-6 and TRBJ2-3; 8 bases agree with TRBD2. CDR1 is MNHNY and CDR2 is SVGAGI in the germline V gene (reference sequence). This CDR3 spans 12 amino acids. With 11 bases clipped from V and 3 bases from J, the junction kept 4 bases outside the gene matches.

The chain has TRBV28 and TRBJ2-7; D not certain. The CDR3 spans 14 residues. V lost 1 base and J lost 5, with 12 bases in between. The germline V gene encodes CDR1 MDHEN and CDR2 SYDVKM. The CDR3 DNA sequence: TGTGCCAGCAGTTTATTTGACCCGGTAAACGAGCAGTACTTC. It encodes CASSLFDPVNEQYF.

The rearrangement joins TRBV7-8 to TRBJ2-3; tentative D call: TRBD2 (6 bases). The V gene lost 3 bases and the J gene lost 0 bases, with 13 bases spanning the gap. This CDR3 comprises 16 residues. CDR1 is SGHVS, CDR2 FQNEAQ, per germline. DNA of the CDR3: TGTGCCAGCAGCTTGGGGACTTATGGGAGCACAGATACGCAGTATTTT. This translates into CASSLGTYGSTDTQYF.

CDR3: CAISSGTDTGELFF. CDR3 nucleotide sequence: TGTGCCATCTCGTCAGGGACTGACACCGGGGAGCTGTTTTTT. J is TRBJ2-2 and V is TRBV10-3, with TRBD2 as a possible D gene (6 bases). V was trimmed by 8 bases and J by 3 bases, leaving 13 bases between them. Germline V lookup: CDR1 ENHRY, CDR2 SYGVKD. This CDR3 has 14 amino acids.

The chain couples TRBV29-1 to TRBJ2-7; TRBD2 is a possible D gene (6 bases). Germline V CDR1 and CDR2: SQVTM, ANQGSEA. The CDR3 loop spans 13 amino acids. The V end lost 4 bases, the J end lost 2 bases, and 12 bases lay between the germline ends. The CDR3 bases are TGCAGCGTTGCGGGAGTCAGGGCCTACGAGCAGTACTTC. Translating gives CSVAGVRAYEQYF.

V and J are TRBV27 and TRBJ1-2; the match to TRBD1 covers 12 bases. This CDR3 contains 16 residues. Germline CDR1 reads MNHEY; CDR2 reads SMNVEV (reference sequence). The V segment lost 4 bases and the J segment 7 bases; nucleotides outside the gene matches: 10. In DNA form, the CDR3 reads TGTGCCAGCAGTTGGATATCGGGACAGGGGGCCGGTGGCTACACCTTC. The encoded protein is CASSWISGQGAGGYTF.

The chain is built from TRBV25-1 and TRBJ2-5, with D maybe TRBD2 (6 bases). The J call may not be correct, given that the DNA end is closer to TRBJ2-7. CDR1 and CDR2 from the germline V gene are MGHDK and SYGVNS. CDR3 length: 15 amino acids. DNA for the CDR3: TGTGCCAGCAGTGAATCATCGGCGGGAACCTACGAGCAGTACTTC. Translating gives CASSESSAGTYEQYF.